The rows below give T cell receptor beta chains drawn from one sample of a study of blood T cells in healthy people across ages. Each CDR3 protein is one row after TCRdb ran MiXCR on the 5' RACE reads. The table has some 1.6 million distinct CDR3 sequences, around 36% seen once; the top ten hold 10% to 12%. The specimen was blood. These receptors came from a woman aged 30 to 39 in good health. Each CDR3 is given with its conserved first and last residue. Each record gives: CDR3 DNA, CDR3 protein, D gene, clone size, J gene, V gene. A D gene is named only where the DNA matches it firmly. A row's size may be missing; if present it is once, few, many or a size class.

cdr3_nt: TGTGCCAGCAAGGGGGGCGGGAGGGGTTACAATGAGCAGTTCTTC
cdr3_aa: CASKGGGRGYNEQFF
d_call: TRBD2
clone_size: -
j_call: TRBJ2-1
v_call: TRBV6-6

cdr3_nt: TGTGCCAGCAGTTACCCATCAGGACAGCTCGGGGATACGCAGTATTTT
cdr3_aa: CASSYPSGQLGDTQYF
d_call: -
clone_size: -
j_call: TRBJ2-3
v_call: TRBV6-6

cdr3_nt: TGTGCCAGCAGTCCGGGACTAGTGGAATACTACGAGCAGTACTTC
cdr3_aa: CASSPGLVEYYEQYF
d_call: TRBD2
clone_size: -
j_call: TRBJ2-7
v_call: TRBV6-5

cdr3_nt: TGTGCCAGCAGCTCCCCCCAGGGGTACCAAGAGACCCAGTACTTC
cdr3_aa: CASSSPQGYQETQYF
d_call: -
clone_size: -
j_call: TRBJ2-5
v_call: TRBV7-9

cdr3_nt: TGTGCCAGCAGCTTTAGCCCACTTAGCGGTCGCTCGGGGTACGAGCAGTACTTC
cdr3_aa: CASSFSPLSGRSGYEQYF
d_call: -
clone_size: -
j_call: TRBJ2-7
v_call: TRBV7-8

cdr3_nt: TGTGCCAGCAACATTGTGGGGGGACAGGGACTGAACACTGAAGCTTTCTTT
cdr3_aa: CASNIVGGQGLNTEAFF
d_call: TRBD1
clone_size: -
j_call: TRBJ1-1
v_call: TRBV12-3/TRBV12-4

cdr3_nt: TGCAGTGCTAGAGATCGACACCCGGGACTCCTCAATGAGCAGTTCTTC
cdr3_aa: CSARDRHPGLLNEQFF
d_call: -
clone_size: few
j_call: TRBJ2-1
v_call: TRBV20-1

cdr3_nt: TGCAGTGCTAGAGGGCCAGGACAGAGAGATTACGAGCAGTACTTC
cdr3_aa: CSARGPGQRDYEQYF
d_call: -
clone_size: -
j_call: TRBJ2-7
v_call: TRBV20-1

cdr3_nt: TGCAGTGCTAGAGATCATTCACAGCCCCTAAATTCACCCCTCCACTTT
cdr3_aa: CSARDHSQPLNSPLHF
d_call: -
clone_size: -
j_call: TRBJ1-6
v_call: TRBV20-1

cdr3_nt: TGCGCCAGCAGCTTCGACTCCGGGGGATATAATGGCTACACCTTC
cdr3_aa: CASSFDSGGYNGYTF
d_call: -
clone_size: -
j_call: TRBJ1-2
v_call: TRBV5-1

cdr3_nt: TGTGCCAGTGCGGGACTAGCTAAGGTAGATACGCAGTATTTT
cdr3_aa: CASAGLAKVDTQYF
d_call: TRBD2
clone_size: few
j_call: TRBJ2-3
v_call: TRBV6-6

cdr3_nt: TGCAGTGCTAGAGATCCAGCGGGGGAGGACTACGAGCAGTACTTC
cdr3_aa: CSARDPAGEDYEQYF
d_call: TRBD2
clone_size: -
j_call: TRBJ2-7
v_call: TRBV20-1

cdr3_nt: TGCGCCAGCAGCTTAACTATCCTACTCACAGATACGCAGTATTTT
cdr3_aa: CASSLTILLTDTQYF
d_call: -
clone_size: -
j_call: TRBJ2-3
v_call: TRBV5-1

cdr3_nt: TGTGCCAGCAGCCCTACCGACCGGGGGCCCTCCTACGAGCAGTACTTC
cdr3_aa: CASSPTDRGPSYEQYF
d_call: -
clone_size: few
j_call: TRBJ2-7
v_call: TRBV5-5

cdr3_nt: TGTGCCAGCAGCCAAGAAGCGCGGGATGGCTACACCTTC
cdr3_aa: CASSQEARDGYTF
d_call: -
clone_size: -
j_call: TRBJ1-2
v_call: TRBV14

cdr3_nt: TGTGCCAGCAGTTACTCGGGGTTGGGAGGGGACTACGAGCAGTACTTC
cdr3_aa: CASSYSGLGGDYEQYF
d_call: TRBD2
clone_size: -
j_call: TRBJ2-7
v_call: TRBV6-5

cdr3_nt: TGTGCCAGCAGCCCCACACAGTTCCAAGAGACCCAGTACTTC
cdr3_aa: CASSPTQFQETQYF
d_call: -
clone_size: -
j_call: TRBJ2-5
v_call: TRBV7-3

cdr3_nt: TGTGCCAGCAGTTACTCTTCCGGGGTAGAGGAGACCCAGTACTTC
cdr3_aa: CASSYSSGVEETQYF
d_call: -
clone_size: -
j_call: TRBJ2-5
v_call: TRBV6-5

cdr3_nt: TGCGCCAGCCCCGAGGGGGACAGGGGTCTTCACTCTGGGGCCAACGTCCTGACTTTC
cdr3_aa: CASPEGDRGLHSGANVLTF
d_call: TRBD1
clone_size: few
j_call: TRBJ2-6
v_call: TRBV5-1

cdr3_nt: TGTGCCAGCAGCCCCACTGACGGGAGTTTATCCTACGAGCAGTACTTC
cdr3_aa: CASSPTDGSLSYEQYF
d_call: -
clone_size: -
j_call: TRBJ2-7
v_call: TRBV6-6

cdr3_nt: TGCGCCAGCAGCCAAGATCTAGCTAGCGGGCGCTCCTACAATGAGCAGTTCTTC
cdr3_aa: CASSQDLASGRSYNEQFF
d_call: TRBD2
clone_size: -
j_call: TRBJ2-1
v_call: TRBV4-1

cdr3_nt: TGTGCCAGCAGTTCGGACTACGACTACGAGCAGTACTTC
cdr3_aa: CASSSDYDYEQYF
d_call: -
clone_size: -
j_call: TRBJ2-7
v_call: TRBV12-3/TRBV12-4

cdr3_nt: TGTGCCAGCAGCAAACTCCTAACTACTACAAACACTGAAGCTTTCTTT
cdr3_aa: CASSKLLTTTNTEAFF
d_call: -
clone_size: -
j_call: TRBJ1-1
v_call: TRBV21-1

cdr3_nt: TGCGCCAGCTCTCCCCAGGGGGCGGAGGACATTCAGTACTTC
cdr3_aa: CASSPQGAEDIQYF
d_call: TRBD1
clone_size: few
j_call: TRBJ2-4
v_call: TRBV10-2

cdr3_nt: TGTGCCAGCAGCTTAACGGGGCCTGCCTACGAGCAGTACTTC
cdr3_aa: CASSLTGPAYEQYF
d_call: -
clone_size: few
j_call: TRBJ2-7
v_call: TRBV7-2

cdr3_nt: TGTGCCAGCAGCCAAGCGGGGTCTGACTACGAGCAGTACTTC
cdr3_aa: CASSQAGSDYEQYF
d_call: -
clone_size: few
j_call: TRBJ2-7
v_call: TRBV3-1

cdr3_nt: TGCGCCAGCAGCTTGGTTTCCGACAACTACGAGCAGTACTTC
cdr3_aa: CASSLVSDNYEQYF
d_call: -
clone_size: -
j_call: TRBJ2-7
v_call: TRBV5-1

cdr3_nt: TGTGCCAGCAGCCCCGCCCTGGGCAGGGTCACCGATGGCAATCAGCCCCAGCATTTT
cdr3_aa: CASSPALGRVTDGNQPQHF
d_call: -
clone_size: few
j_call: TRBJ1-5
v_call: TRBV4-2

cdr3_nt: TGCGCCAGCAGCTTGATTGGAGGGATCGAGGAAAAACTGTTTTTT
cdr3_aa: CASSLIGGIEEKLFF
d_call: -
clone_size: -
j_call: TRBJ1-4
v_call: TRBV5-1

cdr3_nt: TGTGCCAGCAGTCGACAGGCCCCGGGCTATGGCTACACCTTC
cdr3_aa: CASSRQAPGYGYTF
d_call: -
clone_size: -
j_call: TRBJ1-2
v_call: TRBV6-6

cdr3_nt: TGTGCCAGCAGCTTGGGGACTAGCGGAGATACGCAGTATTTT
cdr3_aa: CASSLGTSGDTQYF
d_call: TRBD2
clone_size: many
j_call: TRBJ2-3
v_call: TRBV5-1

cdr3_nt: TGTGCCAGCAGTAGCGGGAAAAGCACAGATACGCAGTATTTT
cdr3_aa: CASSSGKSTDTQYF
d_call: TRBD2
clone_size: -
j_call: TRBJ2-3
v_call: TRBV7-9

cdr3_nt: TGTGCCAGCAACTCCGGGACCTCTCCCACAGATACGCAGTATTTT
cdr3_aa: CASNSGTSPTDTQYF
d_call: -
clone_size: -
j_call: TRBJ2-3
v_call: TRBV28

cdr3_nt: TGTGCCAGCAGCATACAAGGGGGTAGCTATGGCTACACCTTC
cdr3_aa: CASSIQGGSYGYTF
d_call: -
clone_size: many
j_call: TRBJ1-2
v_call: TRBV7-9

cdr3_nt: TGTGCCAGCAGCGGTCTAGGGGCCGAGCAGTACTTC
cdr3_aa: CASSGLGAEQYF
d_call: -
clone_size: -
j_call: TRBJ2-7
v_call: TRBV9

cdr3_nt: TGTGCCAGTCAGACCGGGACAGGGAAATCTTATGGCTACACCTTC
cdr3_aa: CASQTGTGKSYGYTF
d_call: TRBD1
clone_size: -
j_call: TRBJ1-2
v_call: TRBV9

cdr3_nt: TGTGCTAGTGGTTTGCCGGTTCCGGGACAGGGAAGCTACGAGCAGTACTTC
cdr3_aa: CASGLPVPGQGSYEQYF
d_call: TRBD1
clone_size: -
j_call: TRBJ2-7
v_call: TRBV12-5

cdr3_nt: TGTGCCAGCCGGCCGCTTAGTCTGCGCAGCGGCGGCCGCGAGCAGTACTTC
cdr3_aa: CASRPLSLRSGGREQYF
d_call: -
clone_size: -
j_call: TRBJ2-7
v_call: TRBV28

cdr3_nt: TGTGCCGGCAGCCCGGCAGGGGCCGGTGAAAAACTGTTTTTT
cdr3_aa: CAGSPAGAGEKLFF
d_call: -
clone_size: few
j_call: TRBJ1-4
v_call: TRBV7-9

cdr3_nt: TGTGCCAGCAGTGAGTCTAGCGGGGTAAAGACCCAGTACTTC
cdr3_aa: CASSESSGVKTQYF
d_call: TRBD2
clone_size: few
j_call: TRBJ2-5
v_call: TRBV25-1

cdr3_nt: TGTGCCAGCAGTGAGGTCGGAGGAGGGGCTGAAGCTTTCTTT
cdr3_aa: CASSEVGGGAEAFF
d_call: -
clone_size: few
j_call: TRBJ1-1
v_call: TRBV6-1

cdr3_nt: TGCAGCGTTTCCGGGACTAGGCACGAGCAGTACTTC
cdr3_aa: CSVSGTRHEQYF
d_call: TRBD2
clone_size: many
j_call: TRBJ2-7
v_call: TRBV29-1

cdr3_nt: TGCACCAGCAGCGAAGGGACAGCTCTAGCCAAAAACATTCAGTACTTC
cdr3_aa: CTSSEGTALAKNIQYF
d_call: TRBD1
clone_size: once
j_call: TRBJ2-4
v_call: TRBV5-1

cdr3_nt: TGCAGTGCTAACGGGACTAGCGGGAGCGACGAGCAGTACTTC
cdr3_aa: CSANGTSGSDEQYF
d_call: TRBD2
clone_size: -
j_call: TRBJ2-7
v_call: TRBV20-1

cdr3_nt: TGCAGCGTTTTTAGTAGGAACACTGAAGCTTTCTTT
cdr3_aa: CSVFSRNTEAFF
d_call: -
clone_size: -
j_call: TRBJ1-1
v_call: TRBV29-1

cdr3_nt: TGCAGTGCTAGAGACCGGATTAAAGGGGGCAGAGCTTTCTTT
cdr3_aa: CSARDRIKGGRAFF
d_call: TRBD1
clone_size: -
j_call: TRBJ1-1
v_call: TRBV20-1

cdr3_nt: TGTGCCAGCAGCTTAGTAGTCACTAGCGGGTTGTCCCCTGCTGAGCAGTTCTTC
cdr3_aa: CASSLVVTSGLSPAEQFF
d_call: TRBD2
clone_size: few
j_call: TRBJ2-1
v_call: TRBV7-8

cdr3_nt: TGTGCCAGCAGTTTCGGGGGGATCTACGAGCAGTACTTC
cdr3_aa: CASSFGGIYEQYF
d_call: TRBD2
clone_size: -
j_call: TRBJ2-7
v_call: TRBV28

cdr3_nt: TGCGCCAGCAGCTTGTTTGTAGGGGCCGCCGCGTCAGATACGCGGTATTTT
cdr3_aa: CASSLFVGAAASDTRYF
d_call: -
clone_size: -
j_call: TRBJ2-3
v_call: TRBV5-1

cdr3_nt: TGTGCCAGCAGCACGGGACAGGGGGCCGACGAGCAGTACTTC
cdr3_aa: CASSTGQGADEQYF
d_call: TRBD1
clone_size: few
j_call: TRBJ2-7
v_call: TRBV3-1

cdr3_nt: TGCGCCAGCAGTCATCGGGGCCGGGTCTATCTAGCCAAAAACATTCAGTACTTC
cdr3_aa: CASSHRGRVYLAKNIQYF
d_call: -
clone_size: -
j_call: TRBJ2-4
v_call: TRBV23-1

cdr3_nt: TGTGCCAGCAGTCCTTCCATGGTAGCGGGGTACCAAGAGACCCAGTACTTC
cdr3_aa: CASSPSMVAGYQETQYF
d_call: TRBD2
clone_size: few
j_call: TRBJ2-5
v_call: TRBV27

cdr3_nt: TGCAGTGTCCCCTTCGGGGTCAGCTACGAGCAGTACTTC
cdr3_aa: CSVPFGVSYEQYF
d_call: -
clone_size: -
j_call: TRBJ2-7
v_call: TRBV20-1